The TCR beta chain under discussion was sequenced for a study of T cells after yellow fever vaccination. Study conclusions and caveats: The booster response re-showed most primary clones: approximately 95% CD4, around 90% CD8.

In regard to this clonotype: An end of the junction does not agree with germline; a read error may underlie this.

For TCR, cDNA came from 5'RACE template switching, which added a universal primer site and UMIs. TCRdb called the 5' RACE reads again in MiXCR, with one record for every CDR3 protein. Of 65,000 to 90,000 distinct CDR3 sequences listed, about an eighth are singletons. CDR3 length: 15 amino acids. Germline CDR1 is SGHTA and CDR2 is FQGTGA. The chain joins TRBV7-3 to TRBJ2-1, with 7 positions matching TRBD2. This TCR came from a man between 18 and 35 years old who received the YFV17D yellow fever vaccine. Material: CD8+ T cells not binding an NS4B(214-222) dextramer, sorted from PBMCs, obtained around 3 weeks after the first yellow fever vaccination. In DNA, the CDR3 is TGTGCCAGCGGCTTCGTTGCCGGGGGGTTGAATGAGCAGTTCTTC. Translated, it gives CASGFVAGGLNEQFF.